The following is a TCR beta chain sequence with its context. Its matching antigen is unknown. Trimming cost V 3 bases and J 9 bases; bases outside gene matches: 6. This CDR3 has 15 amino acids. Germline-derived CDR1 and CDR2 are MDHEN and SYDVKM. The PCR had 60 Vbeta and 13 Jbeta primers. Assay used: immunoSEQ multiplex PCR; TCRdb lists only in-frame clones, some missing. Of over 150,000 clones listed, around 84% are singletons. The sample comes from a study of cytomegalovirus exposure and HLA in healthy donors. Overall study findings and caveats: Looking again later, the authors saw that most CMV-associated TCR beta chains seemed HLA-restricted. TRBV6-2, TRBV6-3 and some other V segments were unresolvable in 87-base-pair reads. What a later analysis reportedly showed was that an Asian-associated ancestry cluster had fewer N-insertions than the approximately 700-donor mean. Previously analyzed data showed that most TCR beta V segments were productive at a frequency of about 87% or about 30%.

This clonotype was sampled from a woman aged 40 to 50 in good health and CMV-seropositive. Input material: PBMCs. V and J are TRBV28 and TRBJ2-1; 12 positions agree with TRBD2. The DNA of the CDR3 is TGTGCCAGCAGTTTCTCCCTAGCGGGAGGGGTTGAGCAGTTCTTC. This codes for CASSFSLAGGVEQFF.